The clone carrying this T cell receptor beta chain has just a few counts. This sample was included in a study of T-cell reconstitution after alpha-beta-depleted transplantation in children. CDR3 size: 15 residues. V was shortened by 3 bases and J by 0 bases, with 11 bases between the two germline ends. Germline-derived CDR1 and CDR2 are SGDLS and YYNGEE. Unique molecular identifiers were used in preparing the TCRbeta library. MiXCR, run by TCRdb on the PCR reads, gives a single entry per CDR3 protein. The sample consists of around 600,000 distinct CDR3 sequences, about 10% of them appearing once. The TCR sequence derives from a human donor who donated a stem cell graft to a child with acute myeloid leukemia. Source: PBMCs from the stem cell graft donor, taken from the stem cell graft. The rearrangement uses TRBV9 and TRBJ2-3; D is ambiguous. The CDR3 loop is CASSALSRSTDTQYF. DNA of the CDR3: TGTGCCAGCAGCGCCCTCTCCCGTAGCACAGATACGCAGTATTTT.